This T cell receptor beta chain came from a study of CD8 T cells in Susac syndrome. From germline, CDR1 is SGDLS and CDR2 YYNGEE. The junction had 6 bases not matched to a gene; V was cut back by 4 bases and J by 4 bases. This CDR3 has 14 residues. This clonotype was observed once. RNA, at about 0.5 to 1 ug, was reverse transcribed with random hexamers. Across 54 Vbeta and 13 Jbeta, TCR beta CDR3 was amplified with immunoSEQ multiplex PCR. TCRdb re-analysed the immunoSEQ multiplex PCR reads in MiXCR, keeping a single row per CDR3 protein. Among around 300,000 distinct CDR3 sequences, about 88% were seen once, and the ten largest hold around 0.18%.

The chain is built from TRBV9 and TRBJ1-1; 8 bases agree with TRBD1. The clonotype originates from a human donor with multiple sclerosis. Material: CD8+ T cells from PBMCs. CDR3 sequence: CASSPEDRATEAFF. The CDR3 nucleotides read TGTGCCAGCAGCCCCGAGGACAGGGCCACTGAAGCTTTCTTT.